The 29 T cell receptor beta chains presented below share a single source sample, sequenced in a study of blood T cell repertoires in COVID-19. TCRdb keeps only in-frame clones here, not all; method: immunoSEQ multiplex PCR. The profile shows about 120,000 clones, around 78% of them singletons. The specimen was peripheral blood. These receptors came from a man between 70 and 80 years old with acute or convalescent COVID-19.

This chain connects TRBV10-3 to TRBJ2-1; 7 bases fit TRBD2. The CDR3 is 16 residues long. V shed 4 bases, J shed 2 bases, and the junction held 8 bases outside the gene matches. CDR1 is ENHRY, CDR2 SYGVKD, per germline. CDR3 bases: TGTGCCATCAGTGTGGGGGGGGAGGGAACCTACAATGAGCAGTTCTTC. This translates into CAISVGGEGTYNEQFF.

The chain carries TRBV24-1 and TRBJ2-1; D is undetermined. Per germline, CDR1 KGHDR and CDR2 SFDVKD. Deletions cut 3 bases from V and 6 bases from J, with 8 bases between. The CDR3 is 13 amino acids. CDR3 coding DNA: TGTGCCACCAGTGATACCGGTCCCAATGAGCAGTTCTTC. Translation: CATSDTGPNEQFF.

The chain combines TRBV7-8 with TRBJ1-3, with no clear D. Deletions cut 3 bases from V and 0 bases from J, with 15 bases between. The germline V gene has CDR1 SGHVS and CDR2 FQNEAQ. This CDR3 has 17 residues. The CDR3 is CASSFGPRIYSGNTIYF. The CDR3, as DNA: TGTGCCAGCAGCTTTGGGCCCAGGATTTACTCTGGAAACACCATATATTTT.

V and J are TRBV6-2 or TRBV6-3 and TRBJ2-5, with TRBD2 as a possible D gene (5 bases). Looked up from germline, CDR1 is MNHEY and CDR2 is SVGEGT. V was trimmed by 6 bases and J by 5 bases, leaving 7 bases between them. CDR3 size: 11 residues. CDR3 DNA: TGTGCCAGCAGCCGCGGGGAGACCCAGTACTTC. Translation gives CASSRGETQYF.

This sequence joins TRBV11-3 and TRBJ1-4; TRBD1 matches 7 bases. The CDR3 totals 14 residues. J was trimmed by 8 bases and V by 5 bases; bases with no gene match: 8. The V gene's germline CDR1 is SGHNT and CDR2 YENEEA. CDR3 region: CASSPRQGFEKLFF. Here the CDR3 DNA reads TGTGCCAGCAGCCCGAGACAGGGATTCGAAAAACTGTTTTTT.

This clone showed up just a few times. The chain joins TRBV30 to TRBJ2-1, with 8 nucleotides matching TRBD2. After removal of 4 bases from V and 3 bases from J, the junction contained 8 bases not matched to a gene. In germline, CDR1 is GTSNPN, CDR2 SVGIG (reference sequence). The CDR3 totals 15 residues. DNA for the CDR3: TGTGCCTGGACCGTTGGCGGGGGGAACTACAATGAGCAGTTCTTC. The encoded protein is CAWTVGGGNYNEQFF.

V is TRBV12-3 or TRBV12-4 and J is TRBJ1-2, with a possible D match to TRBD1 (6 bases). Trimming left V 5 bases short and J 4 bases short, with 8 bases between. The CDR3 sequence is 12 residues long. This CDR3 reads CASSDRFYGYTF. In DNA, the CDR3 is TGTGCCAGCAGTGACAGGTTCTATGGCTACACCTTC.

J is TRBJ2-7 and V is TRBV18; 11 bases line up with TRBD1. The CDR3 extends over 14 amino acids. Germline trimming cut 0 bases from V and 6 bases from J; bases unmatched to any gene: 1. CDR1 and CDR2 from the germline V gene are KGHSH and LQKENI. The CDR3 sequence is CASSPPGTGGEQYF. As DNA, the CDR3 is TGTGCCAGCTCACCACCTGGGACAGGGGGCGAGCAGTACTTC. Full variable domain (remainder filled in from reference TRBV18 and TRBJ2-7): NAGVMQNPRHLVRRRGQEARLRCSPMKGHSHVYWYRQLPEEGLKFMVYLQKENIIDESGMPKERFSAEFPKEGPSILRIQQVVRGDSAAYFCASSPPGTGGEQYFGPGTRLTVT.

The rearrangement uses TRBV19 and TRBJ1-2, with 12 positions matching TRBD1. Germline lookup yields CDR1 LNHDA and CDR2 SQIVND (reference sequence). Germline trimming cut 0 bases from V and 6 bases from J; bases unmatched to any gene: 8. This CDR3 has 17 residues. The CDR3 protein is CASSIDPPGQGANGYTF. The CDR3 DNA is TGTGCCAGTAGTATAGACCCTCCGGGACAGGGGGCGAATGGCTACACCTTC.

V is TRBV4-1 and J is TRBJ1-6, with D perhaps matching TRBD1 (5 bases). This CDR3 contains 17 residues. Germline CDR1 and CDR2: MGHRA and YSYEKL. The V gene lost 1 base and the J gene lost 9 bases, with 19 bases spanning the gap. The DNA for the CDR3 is TGCGCCAGCAGCCAAGGGGACTTATTGGGGAGTTCTTCACCCCTCCACTTT. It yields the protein CASSQGDLLGSSSPLHF.

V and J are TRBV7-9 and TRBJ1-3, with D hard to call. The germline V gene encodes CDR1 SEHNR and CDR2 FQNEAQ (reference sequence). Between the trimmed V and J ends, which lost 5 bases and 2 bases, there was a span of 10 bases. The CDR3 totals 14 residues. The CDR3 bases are TGTGCCAGCAGCACCGCGGCGCCTGGAAACACCATATATTTT. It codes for CASSTAAPGNTIYF.

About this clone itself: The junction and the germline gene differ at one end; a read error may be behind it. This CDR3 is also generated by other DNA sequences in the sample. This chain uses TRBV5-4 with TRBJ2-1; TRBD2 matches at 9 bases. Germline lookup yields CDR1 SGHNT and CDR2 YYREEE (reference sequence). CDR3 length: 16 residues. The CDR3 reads CARSLGGAGGYNEQFF. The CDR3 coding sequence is TGTGCCCGCAGCTTGGGGGGAGCGGGGGGCTACAATGAGCAGTTCTTC.

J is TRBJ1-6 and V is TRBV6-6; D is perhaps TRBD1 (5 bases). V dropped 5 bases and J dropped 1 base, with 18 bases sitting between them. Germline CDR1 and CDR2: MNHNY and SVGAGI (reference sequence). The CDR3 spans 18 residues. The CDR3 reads CASSPPPGVGSYNSPLHF. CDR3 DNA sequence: TGTGCCAGCAGTCCCCCCCCGGGGGTAGGTTCCTATAATTCACCCCTCCACTTT.

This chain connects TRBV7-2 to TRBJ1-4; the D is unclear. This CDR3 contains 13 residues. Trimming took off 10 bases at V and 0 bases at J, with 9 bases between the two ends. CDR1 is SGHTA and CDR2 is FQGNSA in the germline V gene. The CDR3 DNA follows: TGTGCCACCCGGAGGGCAACTAATGAAAAACTGTTTTTT. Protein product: CATRRATNEKLFF.

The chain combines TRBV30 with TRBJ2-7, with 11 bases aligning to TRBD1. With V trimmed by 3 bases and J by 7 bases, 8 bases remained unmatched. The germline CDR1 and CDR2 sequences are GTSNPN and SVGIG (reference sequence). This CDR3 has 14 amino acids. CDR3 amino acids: CAWRPLRDRGEQYF. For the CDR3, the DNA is TGTGCCTGGAGGCCCTTACGGGACAGGGGGGAGCAGTACTTC. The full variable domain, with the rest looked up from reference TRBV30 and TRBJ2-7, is SQTIHQWPATLVQPVGSPLSLECTVEGTSNPNLYWYRQAAGRGLQLLFYSVGIGQISSEVPQNLSASRPQDRQFILSSKKLLLSDSGFYLCAWRPLRDRGEQYFGPGTRLTVT.

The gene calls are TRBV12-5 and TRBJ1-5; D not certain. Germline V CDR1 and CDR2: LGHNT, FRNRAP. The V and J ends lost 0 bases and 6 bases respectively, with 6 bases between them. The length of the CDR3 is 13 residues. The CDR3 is CASGLVEVQPQHF. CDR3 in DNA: TGTGCTAGTGGTTTGGTAGAGGTTCAGCCCCAGCATTTT.

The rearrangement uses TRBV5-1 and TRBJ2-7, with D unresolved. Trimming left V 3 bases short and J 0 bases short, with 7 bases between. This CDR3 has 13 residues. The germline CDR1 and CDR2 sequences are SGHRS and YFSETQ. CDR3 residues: CASSSTNSYEQYF. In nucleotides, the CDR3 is TGCGCCAGCAGCTCAACTAACTCCTACGAGCAGTACTTC.

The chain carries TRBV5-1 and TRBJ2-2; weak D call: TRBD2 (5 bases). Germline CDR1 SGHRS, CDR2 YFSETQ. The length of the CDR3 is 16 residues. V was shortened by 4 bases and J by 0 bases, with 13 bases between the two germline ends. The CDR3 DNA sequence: TGCGCCAGCAGCCCCGAGGGTACGGCGAACACCGGGGAGCTGTTTTTT. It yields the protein CASSPEGTANTGELFF.

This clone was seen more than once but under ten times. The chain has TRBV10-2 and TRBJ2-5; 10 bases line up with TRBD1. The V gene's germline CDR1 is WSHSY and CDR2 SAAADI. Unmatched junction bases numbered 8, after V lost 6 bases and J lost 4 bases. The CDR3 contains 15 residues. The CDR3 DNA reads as TGCGCCAGCAGCCGCGGGACAGGGGTAACAGAGACCCAGTACTTC. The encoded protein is CASSRGTGVTETQYF.

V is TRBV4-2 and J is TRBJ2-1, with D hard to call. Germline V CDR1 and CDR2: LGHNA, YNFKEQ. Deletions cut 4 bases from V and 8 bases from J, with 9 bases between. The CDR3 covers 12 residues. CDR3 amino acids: CASSPRSDEQFF. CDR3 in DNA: TGTGCCAGCAGCCCTAGGAGCGATGAGCAGTTCTTC.

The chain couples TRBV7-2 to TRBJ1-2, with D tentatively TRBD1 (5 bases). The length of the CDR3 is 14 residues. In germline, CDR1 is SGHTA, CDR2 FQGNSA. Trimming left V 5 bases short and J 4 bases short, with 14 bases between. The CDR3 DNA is TGTGCCAGCAGCGCCAGGGAAGTGGTCTATGGCTACACCTTC. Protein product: CASSAREVVYGYTF.

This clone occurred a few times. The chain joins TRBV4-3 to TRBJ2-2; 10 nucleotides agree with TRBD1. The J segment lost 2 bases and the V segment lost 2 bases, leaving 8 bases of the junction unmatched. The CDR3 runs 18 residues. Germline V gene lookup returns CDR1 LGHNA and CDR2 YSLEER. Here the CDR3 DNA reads TGCGCCAGCAGCCAACGTCCCGGGACAGGGGACAACACCGGGGAGCTGTTTTTT. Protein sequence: CASSQRPGTGDNTGELFF.

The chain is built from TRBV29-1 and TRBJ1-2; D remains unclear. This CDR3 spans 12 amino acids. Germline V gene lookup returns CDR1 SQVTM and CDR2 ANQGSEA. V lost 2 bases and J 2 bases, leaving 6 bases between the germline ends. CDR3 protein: CSVEWENYGYTF. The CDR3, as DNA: TGCAGCGTTGAATGGGAGAACTATGGCTACACCTTC.

The CDR3: CASSSTGLLQGYTF. The CDR3 DNA is TGTGCCAGCAGTTCCACAGGGCTTTTACAAGGCTACACCTTC. The genes are TRBV6-5 and TRBJ1-2; a possible D gene is TRBD1 (6 bases). Trimming shortened V by 4 bases and J by 8 bases, and 17 bases separated the two germline ends. The CDR3 contains 14 residues. The germline V gene has CDR1 MNHEY and CDR2 SVGAGI.

CDR3 protein: CASSPGPEPYEQYF. DNA of the CDR3: TGTGCCAGCAGCCCGGGGCCCGAACCCTACGAGCAGTACTTC. V and J are TRBV6-2 or TRBV6-3 and TRBJ2-7; perhaps D is TRBD1 or TRBD2 (5 bases each). Germline V lookup: CDR1 MNHEY, CDR2 SVGEGT. This CDR3 has 14 amino acids. Between the trimmed V and J ends, which lost 6 bases and 2 bases, there was a span of 14 bases.

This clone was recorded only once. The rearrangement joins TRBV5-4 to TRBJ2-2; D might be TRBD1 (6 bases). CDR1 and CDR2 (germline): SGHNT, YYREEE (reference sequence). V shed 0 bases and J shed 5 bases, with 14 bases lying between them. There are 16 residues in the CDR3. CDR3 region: CASSLAQGSRTGELFF. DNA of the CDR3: TGTGCCAGCAGCTTGGCACAGGGTTCCCGGACCGGGGAGCTGTTTTTT.

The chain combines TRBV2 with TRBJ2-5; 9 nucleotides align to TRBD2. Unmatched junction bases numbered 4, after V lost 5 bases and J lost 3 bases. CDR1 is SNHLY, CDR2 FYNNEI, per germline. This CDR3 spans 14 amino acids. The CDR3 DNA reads TGTGCCAGCAGTTCCCGGACTAGCGAAGAGACCCAGTACTTC. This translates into CASSSRTSEETQYF.

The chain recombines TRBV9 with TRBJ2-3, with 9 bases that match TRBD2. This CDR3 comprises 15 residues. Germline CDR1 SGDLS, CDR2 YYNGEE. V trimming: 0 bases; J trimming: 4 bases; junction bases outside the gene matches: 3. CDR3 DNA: TGTGCCAGCAGCGTAGGGGGCGGGGGGGCAGATACGCAGTATTTT. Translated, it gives CASSVGGGGADTQYF.

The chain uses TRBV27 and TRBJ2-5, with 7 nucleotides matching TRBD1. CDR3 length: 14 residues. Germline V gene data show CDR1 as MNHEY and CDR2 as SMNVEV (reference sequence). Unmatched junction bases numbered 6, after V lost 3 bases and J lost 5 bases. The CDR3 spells CASSFIGGDETQYF. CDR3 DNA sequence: TGTGCCAGCAGTTTCATAGGGGGCGATGAGACCCAGTACTTC.